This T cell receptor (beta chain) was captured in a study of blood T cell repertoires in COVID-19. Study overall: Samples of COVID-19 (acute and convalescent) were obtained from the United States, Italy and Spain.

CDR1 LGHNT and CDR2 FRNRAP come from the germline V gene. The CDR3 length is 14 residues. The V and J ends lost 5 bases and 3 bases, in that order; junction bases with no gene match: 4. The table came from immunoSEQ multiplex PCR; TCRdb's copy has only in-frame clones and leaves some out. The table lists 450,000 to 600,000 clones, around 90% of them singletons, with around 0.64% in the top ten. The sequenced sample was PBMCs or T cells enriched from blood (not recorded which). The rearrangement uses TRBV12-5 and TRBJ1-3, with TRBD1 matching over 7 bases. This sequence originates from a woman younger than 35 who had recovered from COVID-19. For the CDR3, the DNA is TGTGCTAGTGGTATTGGACAGGTTGGAAACACCATATATTTT. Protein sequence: CASGIGQVGNTIYF.